This is a list of T cell receptor beta chains from one sample in a study of T-cell reconstitution after alpha-beta-depleted transplantation in children. MiXCR was run by TCRdb on the PCR reads, yielding one entry per CDR3 protein. The repertoire holds around 50,000 distinct CDR3 sequences, with around 56% as singletons. The sample here was peripheral blood, taken before TCRalphabeta/CD19-depleted stem cell transplant. These receptors were obtained from a boy under three years old with SCID, due to receive a stem cell transplant. CDR3s include the opening cysteine and the closing phenylalanine or tryptophan. Each record gives: clone size, V gene, D gene, J gene, CDR3 DNA, CDR3 protein. D genes are given only for firm matches. Clone size, where shown, is once, few, many, or a class for clones that have expanded.

few	TRBV4-3	-	TRBJ1-4	TGCGCCAGCAGCCCTGCAACTAATGAAAAACTGTTTTTT	CASSPATNEKLFF
-	TRBV10-3	TRBD1	TRBJ2-1	TGTGCCATCAGTGTAAGGGGGACAGGGGCGGATGAGCAGTTCTTC	CAISVRGTGADEQFF
-	TRBV3-1	-	TRBJ1-1	TGTGCCAGCAGCCAAGGAAGGGGTCGGGTGGCTTTCTTT	CASSQGRGRVAFF
once	TRBV12-3/TRBV12-4	-	TRBJ2-7	TGTGCCAGCAGTTTTTCGGGCAGGGAAGGTGTAACCTACGAGCAGTACTTC	CASSFSGREGVTYEQYF
-	TRBV20-1	-	TRBJ2-3	TGCAGTGCTGAATTGAAAAGCGTCAGCACAGATACGCAGTATTTT	CSAELKSVSTDTQYF
few	TRBV20-1	-	TRBJ1-1	TGCAGTGCTAGTTGGGAAGAAGCTTTCTTT	CSASWEEAFF
-	TRBV20-1	-	TRBJ1-4	TGCAGTGCTAGCGCTATACCCCGTGGCGCGGAAAAACTGTTTTTT	CSASAIPRGAEKLFF
-	TRBV7-2	TRBD1	TRBJ2-7	TGTGCCAGCAGCCCGGACAGGGGACCCTACGAGCAGTACTTC	CASSPDRGPYEQYF
few	TRBV5-1	TRBD1	TRBJ2-1	TGCGCCAGCAGCTTGTATGCCCGGCGCGCGGGACAGGGGTACGATGAGCAGTTCTTC	CASSLYARRAGQGYDEQFF
-	TRBV6-2/TRBV6-3	TRBD2	TRBJ2-2	TGTGCCAGCAGCAGAACTAGCGGGGGCACCGGGGAGCTGTTTTTT	CASSRTSGGTGELFF
-	TRBV7-8	-	TRBJ1-1	TGTGCCAGCAGCCAGGACAGTTATGAAGCTTTCTTT	CASSQDSYEAFF
-	TRBV19	-	TRBJ2-3	TGTGCCAGTAACCCGCTGGGGGCTAGCACAGATACGCAGTATTTT	CASNPLGASTDTQYF
-	TRBV29-1	-	TRBJ2-3	TGCAGCGTTCGGAACTCAGCGATTCACACAGATACGCAGTATTTT	CSVRNSAIHTDTQYF
few	TRBV7-9	-	TRBJ2-5	TGTGCCAGCAGCTTAGCATGGGGCCGCGGTGGGGAGACCCAGTACTTC	CASSLAWGRGGETQYF
-	TRBV6-1	-	TRBJ2-3	TGTGCCAGCAGTAAACGCAGGGGATCGACAGATACGCAGTATTTT	CASSKRRGSTDTQYF
few	TRBV7-3	-	TRBJ2-5	TGTGCCAGCAGCTTGATAGAAGAGACCCAGTACTTC	CASSLIEETQYF
many	TRBV29-1	-	TRBJ1-1	TGCAGCGTTCGGTCCATGAACACTGAAGCTTTCTTT	CSVRSMNTEAFF
-	TRBV9	-	TRBJ1-3	TGTGCCAGCAGCGTAGGGAGCTCTGGAAACACCATATATTTT	CASSVGSSGNTIYF
-	TRBV6-1	TRBD1	TRBJ2-2	TGTGCCGCCCGTCTGGACAGGGTAACCGGGGAGCTGTTTTTT	CAARLDRVTGELFF
-	TRBV29-1	-	TRBJ2-1	TGCAGCTTTGGACGGGAGAAGCAGTTCTTC	CSFGREKQFF
-	TRBV7-9	-	TRBJ2-1	TGTGCCAGTAACCCATCTATTGGTGAGCAGTTCTTC	CASNPSIGEQFF
-	TRBV7-2	TRBD2	TRBJ2-3	TGTGCCAGCAGGAGGACTAGCGGGGGAGCGGGGGATACGCATTATTTT	CASRRTSGGAGDTHYF
few	TRBV9	TRBD1	TRBJ2-7	TGTGCCAGCAGCTCTAGGGGGACAGGGGACCCCTACGAGCAGTACTTC	CASSSRGTGDPYEQYF
-	TRBV5-6	-	TRBJ2-7	TGTGCCAGCAGCCCGCAGGGCTACGAGCAGTACTTC	CASSPQGYEQYF
once	TRBV7-2	-	TRBJ1-1	TGTGCCAGCAGCTTTGGAGGAGGGTTCGCCTTCTTT	CASSFGGGFAFF
few	TRBV6-4	TRBD2	TRBJ2-1	TGTGCCAGCAGAGTTAGCGGGGTTCACTACAATGAGCAGTTCTTC	CASRVSGVHYNEQFF
-	TRBV7-9	-	TRBJ1-4	TGTGCCAGCAGCTTACGGGGGTCTGGGGAAAAACTGTTTTTT	CASSLRGSGEKLFF
-	TRBV7-9	-	TRBJ1-2	TGTGCCAGCAGCTTAGCGGGGGAAGGCTACACCTTC	CASSLAGEGYTF
-	TRBV29-1	-	TRBJ2-7	TGCAGCGCCGGGGTTGACGAGCAGTACTTC	CSAGVDEQYF
once	TRBV12-3/TRBV12-4	-	TRBJ2-2	TGTGCCAGCAGCCCACTCCAGAACACCGGGGAGCTGTTTTTT	CASSPLQNTGELFF
many	TRBV7-2	TRBD2	TRBJ2-7	TGTGCCAGCAGCTTCCGACTAGCTTCCGCCTACGAGCAGTACTTC	CASSFRLASAYEQYF
-	TRBV7-8	-	TRBJ2-7	TGTGCCAGCAGCCCCGGGACCCGACCCTCCTACGAGCAGTACTTC	CASSPGTRPSYEQYF
-	TRBV12-3/TRBV12-4	-	TRBJ2-4	TGTGCCAGCAGCATCGTGACCCCGGCCAAAAACATTCAGTACTTC	CASSIVTPAKNIQYF
-	TRBV20-1	TRBD1	TRBJ1-5	TGCAGTGCTAGGACAGGGGTCAATCAGCCCCAGCATTTT	CSARTGVNQPQHF
-	TRBV12-3/TRBV12-4	TRBD2	TRBJ2-1	TGTGCCAGCAGTTTTGAACTAGCGGGGGGGCGGAATGAGCAGTTCTTC	CASSFELAGGRNEQFF
few	TRBV7-6	TRBD2	TRBJ2-1	TGTGCCAGCAGCCCCGTACCTGAAGGGACTAGCGGCAATGAGCAGTTCTTC	CASSPVPEGTSGNEQFF
few	TRBV5-1	-	TRBJ2-1	TGCGCCAGCAGCTTGGACGGAGCCTCCTACAATGAGCAGTTCTTC	CASSLDGASYNEQFF
-	TRBV20-1	-	TRBJ2-1	TGCAGTGCTCCCATGCCGGACTCGAGCTCCTACAATGAGCAGTTCTTC	CSAPMPDSSSYNEQFF
few	TRBV6-4	TRBD2	TRBJ2-1	TGTGCCAGCAGTTTACTAGCGGGGGGCCCACTGGAGCAGTTCTTC	CASSLLAGGPLEQFF
many	TRBV20-1	-	TRBJ2-7	TGCAGTGCTAGAGTGGAAGGGAACTACTACGAGCAGTACTTC	CSARVEGNYYEQYF
-	TRBV7-9	-	TRBJ1-1	TGTGCCAGCAGGAAAGGGACGCCGAACACTGAAGCTTTCTTT	CASRKGTPNTEAFF
-	TRBV7-9	-	TRBJ2-5	TGTGCCAGCAGCTTGACCTTGCCCCAAGAGACCCAGTACTTC	CASSLTLPQETQYF
-	TRBV27	-	TRBJ2-7	TGTGCCAGCAGTTCCGGTGGGTACGAGCAGTACTTC	CASSSGGYEQYF
-	TRBV12-3/TRBV12-4	-	TRBJ1-1	TGTGCCAGCAGCACTACCAGGGCATCAGAAATGAACACTGAAGCTTTCTTT	CASSTTRASEMNTEAFF
-	TRBV9	-	TRBJ2-7	TGTGCCAGCAGCGGGGGCCCTCCCTACGAGCAGTACTTC	CASSGGPPYEQYF
few	TRBV7-2	-	TRBJ2-2	TGTGCCAGCAGCCTTCCTAAGTTCGCGAACACCGGGGAGCTGTTTTTT	CASSLPKFANTGELFF
-	TRBV10-1	-	TRBJ1-5	TGCGCCAGCAGTGGGGCAGGGCTACTCAATCAGCCCCAGCATTTT	CASSGAGLLNQPQHF
-	TRBV6-1	TRBD1	TRBJ1-5	TGTGCCAGCAGTGCCGGGACAGAGAATCAGCCCCAGCATTTT	CASSAGTENQPQHF
-	TRBV5-6	-	TRBJ1-1	TGTGCCAGCAGCTTGGGGGGTTCGAACACTGAAGCTTTCTTT	CASSLGGSNTEAFF
-	TRBV5-8	-	TRBJ1-5	TGTGCCAGCAGTCTACAGGGCCTGAATCAGCCCCAGCATTTT	CASSLQGLNQPQHF
-	TRBV12-3/TRBV12-4	-	TRBJ2-6	TGTGCCAGCAGTTTAGTGGAGGGGGCGCGGCGGGTCCTGACTTTC	CASSLVEGARRVLTF
-	TRBV7-7	-	TRBJ2-3	TGTGCTAGCAGCGTAGGTGCTCTCACAGATACGCAGTATTTT	CASSVGALTDTQYF
-	TRBV20-1	-	TRBJ2-5	TGCAGTGCTAGCACTGGGCTGGGGACCCAGTACTTC	CSASTGLGTQYF
-	TRBV11-1	-	TRBJ2-3	TGTGCCAGCAGCTTAGGGGGAAGCACAGATACGCAGTATTTT	CASSLGGSTDTQYF
few	TRBV5-6	-	TRBJ2-7	TGTGCCAGCAGCTTTGAACAGGCCGCCTACGAGCAGTACTTC	CASSFEQAAYEQYF
-	TRBV15	-	TRBJ2-5	TGTGCCACCAGCAGAGACACTAAGACCCAGTACTTC	CATSRDTKTQYF
-	TRBV20-1	-	TRBJ2-3	TGCAGTGCTAGAGATGAAGGGACGTATACGCAGTATTTT	CSARDEGTYTQYF
-	TRBV13	TRBD2	TRBJ2-7	TGTGCCAGCAGCCCCCCGGGACTAGTCTTCGAGCAGTACTTC	CASSPPGLVFEQYF
-	TRBV20-1	TRBD1	TRBJ1-4	TGCAGTGCTAGAGCCCCCCCCGGACAGGGTTTTCGAGGGGATGAAAAACTGTTTTTT	CSARAPPGQGFRGDEKLFF